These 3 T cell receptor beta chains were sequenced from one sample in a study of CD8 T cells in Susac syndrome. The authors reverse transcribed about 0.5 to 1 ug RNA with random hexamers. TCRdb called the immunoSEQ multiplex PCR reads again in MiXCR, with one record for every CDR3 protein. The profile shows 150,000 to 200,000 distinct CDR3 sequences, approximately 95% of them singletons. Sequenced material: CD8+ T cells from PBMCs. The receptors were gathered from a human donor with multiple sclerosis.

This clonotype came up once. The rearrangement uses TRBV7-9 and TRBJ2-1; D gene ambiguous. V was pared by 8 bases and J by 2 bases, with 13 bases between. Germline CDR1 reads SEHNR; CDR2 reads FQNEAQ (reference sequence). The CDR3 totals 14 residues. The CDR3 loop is CASLSVYPYNEQFF. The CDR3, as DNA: TGTGCCAGCCTCTCTGTATACCCCTACAATGAGCAGTTCTTC.

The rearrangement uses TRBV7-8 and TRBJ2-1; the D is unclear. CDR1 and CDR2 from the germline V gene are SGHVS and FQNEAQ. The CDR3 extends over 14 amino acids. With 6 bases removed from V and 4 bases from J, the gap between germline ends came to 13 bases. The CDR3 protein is CASSVMVFYNEQFF. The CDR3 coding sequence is TGTGCCAGCAGTGTGATGGTATTTTACAATGAGCAGTTCTTC.

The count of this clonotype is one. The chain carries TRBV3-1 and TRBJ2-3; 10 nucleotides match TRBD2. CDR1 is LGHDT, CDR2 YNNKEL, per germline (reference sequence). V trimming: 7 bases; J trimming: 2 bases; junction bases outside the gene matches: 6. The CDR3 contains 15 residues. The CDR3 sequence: CASTTGLADTDTQYF. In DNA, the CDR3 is TGTGCCAGCACCACCGGACTAGCGGACACAGATACGCAGTATTTT.